The 23 T cell receptor beta chains below all came from one sample that was sequenced in a study of regulatory T cells in long-lasting Graves disease. HTBI primers from iRepertoire and Arm-PCR of CDR3 regions yielded the TCR beta libraries. TCRdb used MiXCR to reprocess the multiplex PCR reads, holding one entry per CDR3 protein. The data show approximately 560,000 distinct CDR3 sequences, about 16% seen once. The time point: newly diagnosed GD, antithyroid drugs for less than 3 months. The authors made the TCR library using RNA they extracted from PBMCs. The same sample was also used in a study of T cells in Graves' hyperthyroidism and ophthalmopathy.

The sequences come from peripheral blood mononuclear cells (PBMCs), collected at new diagnosis, from a patient treated with antithyroid drugs. The receptors were gathered from a man between 18 and 29 years old with Graves disease.

This clonotype occurred a few times. This chain uses TRBV5-1 with TRBJ2-1; D ambiguous. The CDR3 is 15 amino acids. Trimming took off 0 bases at V and 0 bases at J, with 7 bases between the two ends. Germline loops: CDR1 SGHRS, CDR2 YFSETQ. The CDR3 coding sequence is TGCGCCAGCAGCTTGGGGCAGACCTCCTACAATGAGCAGTTCTTC. It specifies CASSLGQTSYNEQFF.

The sample holds many counts of this clonotype. The chain couples TRBV7-3 to TRBJ2-1; TRBD2 is a possible D gene (6 bases). Germline V gene data show CDR1 as SGHTA and CDR2 as FQGTGA. V was clipped by 5 bases and J by 4 bases, with 21 bases between them. The CDR3 spans 17 residues. The CDR3 reads CASSPTIGGGIYNEQFF. CDR3 nucleotide sequence: TGTGCCAGCAGCCCTACCATCGGGGGAGGCATTTACAATGAGCAGTTCTTC.

Ten or more counts support this clonotype. The rearrangement links TRBV11-2 to TRBJ2-1; D gene uncertain. This CDR3 spans 15 amino acids. V was cut by 1 base and J by 2 bases, with 9 bases left in between. Looked up from germline, CDR1 is SGHAT and CDR2 is FQNNGV. The CDR3 is CASSLVRVTYNEQFF. As DNA, the CDR3 is TGTGCCAGCAGCTTAGTAAGGGTAACCTACAATGAGCAGTTCTTC. Drawing the rest from reference TRBV11-2 and TRBJ2-1, the complete variable domain is EAGVAQSPRYKIIEKRQSVAFWCNPISGHATLYWYQQILGQGPKLLIQFQNNGVVDDSQLPKDRFSAERLKGVDSTLKIQPAKLEDSAVYLCASSLVRVTYNEQFFGPGTRLTVL.

This chain uses TRBV6-1 with TRBJ2-1, with D tentatively TRBD1 or TRBD2 (5 bases each). The V and J ends lost 5 bases and 7 bases respectively, with 18 bases between them. Germline V gene lookup returns CDR1 MNHNS and CDR2 SASEGT. The CDR3 length is 15 residues. CDR3 coding DNA: TGTGCCAGCAGTCACGGTATGGGGCGAGGGAATGAGCAGTTCTTC. This encodes CASSHGMGRGNEQFF.

This clonotype appeared a few times. The V gene is TRBV7-2, the J gene TRBJ1-6; D remains unclear. The germline V gene has CDR1 SGHTA and CDR2 FQGNSA. This CDR3 has 17 residues. Trimming shortened V by 2 bases and J by 0 bases, and 11 bases separated the two germline ends. CDR3 sequence: CASSLILLSSYNSPLHF. CDR3 DNA: TGTGCCAGCAGCTTAATCCTGCTGAGCTCCTATAATTCACCCCTCCACTTT. Together with reference TRBV7-2 and TRBJ1-6, the CDR3 gives the full variable domain: GAGVSQSPSNKVTEKGKDVELRCDPISGHTALYWYRQSLGQGLEFLIYFQGNSAPDKSGLPSDRFSAERTGGSVSTLTIQRTQQEDSAVYLCASSLILLSSYNSPLHFGNGTRLTVT.

This clonotype was recorded at least ten times. This rearrangement joins TRBV7-3 to TRBJ2-1, with D hard to call. Trimming left V 3 bases short and J 0 bases short, with 12 bases between. CDR1 is SGHTA, CDR2 FQGTGA, per germline. The CDR3 length is 16 residues. The CDR3 loop reads CASSFGPSHSYNEQFF. The CDR3, as DNA: TGTGCCAGCAGCTTCGGGCCGTCGCACTCCTACAATGAGCAGTTCTTC.

In its sample, this clonotype was seen many times. V usage is TRBV2 and J usage is TRBJ2-5, with 9 positions matching TRBD1. V was pared by 4 bases and J by 5 bases, with 8 bases of the junction left unmatched. The CDR3 covers 15 residues. CDR1 is SNHLY and CDR2 is FYNNEI in the germline V gene. This CDR3 reads CASSAWGQGWETQYF. CDR3 coding DNA: TGTGCCAGCAGTGCTTGGGGACAGGGTTGGGAGACCCAGTACTTC. The complete variable domain, with remaining parts taken from reference TRBV2 and TRBJ2-5, reads EPEVTQTPSHQVTQMGQEVILRCVPISNHLYFYWYRQILGQKVEFLVSFYNNEISEKSEIFDDQFSVERPDGSNFTLKIRSTKLEDSAMYFCASSAWGQGWETQYFGPGTRLLVL.

The V call is TRBV28, the J call TRBJ2-7; D is perhaps TRBD1 (6 bases). Trimming cost V 7 bases and J 3 bases, with 13 bases left between them. CDR1 MDHEN and CDR2 SYDVKM come from the germline V gene. This CDR3 has 13 residues. The CDR3 region is CASTRDTRYEQYF. DNA for the CDR3: TGTGCCAGCACCCGGGACACCCGCTACGAGCAGTACTTC.

The chain recombines TRBV20-1 with TRBJ2-1, with TRBD2 identical over 13 bases. J lost 4 bases, V lost 0 bases, and 9 bases had no gene match. The germline CDR1 and CDR2 sequences are DFQATT and SNEGSKA (reference sequence). This CDR3 has 18 amino acids. The CDR3 DNA sequence: TGCAGTGCTAGAGAAGGGACTAGCGGGATGGAAGATTACAATGAGCAGTTCTTC. Its protein is CSAREGTSGMEDYNEQFF.

Only a few counts were recorded for this clonotype. The V call is TRBV7-8, the J call TRBJ2-6; the match to TRBD1 covers 7 bases. The CDR3 length is 16 residues. With V trimmed by 8 bases and J by 0 bases, 7 bases remained unmatched. CDR1 SGHVS and CDR2 FQNEAQ come from the germline V gene. The CDR3 loop is CASGEGGHSGANVLTF. CDR3 nucleotide sequence: TGTGCCAGCGGTGAAGGGGGCCACTCTGGGGCCAACGTCCTGACTTTC.

Only a few counts were recorded for this clonotype. A much larger clone is a single base away; this may be a read error. The chain carries TRBV11-1 and TRBJ2-1; D is possibly TRBD2 (6 bases). The CDR3 spans 15 residues. Germline CDR1 reads SGHAT; CDR2 reads FQDESV (reference sequence). V gave up 1 base and J gave up 4 bases, with 11 bases separating them. DNA for the CDR3: TGTGCCAGCAGCTTAGAACAGGACTATTACAATGAGCAGTTCTTC. As protein: CASSLEQDYYNEQFF.

The genes are TRBV18 and TRBJ2-1, with D uncertain. Germline CDR1 KGHSH, CDR2 LQKENI. The CDR3 covers 13 residues. V shed 1 base and J shed 9 bases, with 10 bases lying between them. This CDR3 reads CASSPQGISEQFF. DNA for the CDR3: TGTGCCAGCTCACCACAGGGTATAAGTGAGCAGTTCTTC.

This clonotype was counted at least ten times. An end of the junction does not agree with germline; a read error may underlie this. V gene TRBV5-1 combines with J gene TRBJ2-1; 9 bases line up with TRBD2. The CDR3 spans 15 residues. Germline values: CDR1 SGHRS, CDR2 YFSETQ. CDR3 in DNA: TGTGCCAGCAGCTTTAGCGGGAGCTCCTACAATGAGCAGTTCTTC. Its protein is CASSFSGSSYNEQFF.

This clonotype has only a few counts. The junction departs from the called germline gene at one end, perhaps through a read error. The chain links TRBV7-7 to TRBJ2-3; D possibly uses TRBD1 or TRBD2 (6 bases each). The CDR3 length is 15 residues. Germline V gene sequence: CDR1 SSHAT, CDR2 FNYEAQ (reference sequence). DNA of the CDR3: TGTGCTAGCAGCTTAAACGATCGGGGGCGGGATACGCAGTATTTT. Residues: CASSLNDRGRDTQYF.

This clonotype was counted between two and nine times. This chain links TRBV6-2 or TRBV6-3 with TRBJ2-7; no reliable D call. The germline V gene encodes CDR1 MNHEY and CDR2 SVGEGT. V gave up 6 bases and J gave up 0 bases, with 9 bases separating them. CDR3 size: 13 residues. The CDR3 nucleotides read TGTGCCAGCAGCTCATTTAGCTCCTACGAGCAGTACTTC. Protein sequence: CASSSFSSYEQYF.

This clonotype appeared many times. The rearrangement uses TRBV2 and TRBJ1-1, with a tentative D call TRBD1 (5 bases). This CDR3 comprises 13 residues. Germline CDR1 and CDR2: SNHLY and FYNNEI. V lost 8 bases and J lost 1, with 11 bases in between. Written as DNA, the CDR3 is TGTGCCAGCTGCCGTGGGGGGAACACTGAAGCTTTCTTT. This codes for CASCRGGNTEAFF.

This clonotype has at least ten counts. V is TRBV12-3 or TRBV12-4 and J is TRBJ2-3; D perhaps matches TRBD2 (6 bases). Trimming removed 5 bases from V and 2 bases from J, with 14 bases in between. There are 15 residues in the CDR3. The CDR3 coding sequence is TGTGCCAGCAGTGAGATCGGGGGTTTCACAGATACGCAGTATTTT. Protein: CASSEIGGFTDTQYF.

The chain recombines TRBV6-4 with TRBJ2-3; perhaps D is TRBD1 or TRBD2 (5 bases each). Germline V gene sequence: CDR1 MRHNA, CDR2 SNTAGT. The V end lost 6 bases, the J end lost 3 bases, and 19 bases lay between the germline ends. This CDR3 has 16 amino acids. In DNA, the CDR3 is TGTGCCAGCAGCGAAGGGACCCTAGGAATTACAGATACGCAGTATTTT. Translation gives CASSEGTLGITDTQYF.

The gene calls are TRBV10-3 and TRBJ2-1; D might be TRBD2 (7 bases). V lost 3 bases and J 6 bases, leaving 18 bases between the germline ends. This CDR3 has 16 residues. Germline CDR1 reads ENHRY; CDR2 reads SYGVKD. The CDR3 nucleotides read TGTGCCATCAGTGACCCAGAAGGGGGGGTTGTCAATGAGCAGTTCTTC. It translates to CAISDPEGGVVNEQFF.

This clonotype was detected a few times. The rearrangement uses TRBV20-1 and TRBJ1-4; a weak D match, TRBD1 (6 bases). The CDR3 has 19 residues. The V and J ends lost 4 bases and 0 bases respectively, with 24 bases between them. Germline values: CDR1 DFQATT, CDR2 SNEGSKA (reference sequence). CDR3 region: CSATPIAVQGRATNEKLFF. For the CDR3, the DNA is TGCAGTGCTACCCCAATAGCAGTTCAGGGGAGGGCAACTAATGAAAAACTGTTTTTT.

This clonotype was observed at least ten times. V is TRBV28 and J is TRBJ2-7; 7 bases match TRBD2. Trimming removed 2 bases from V and 5 bases from J; junction bases left unmatched: 12. The CDR3 sequence is 16 residues long. Germline V CDR1 and CDR2: MDHEN, SYDVKM. CDR3 loop: CASSLTGGKRGHEQYF. Here the CDR3 DNA reads TGTGCCAGCAGTTTAACCGGGGGGAAGAGGGGCCACGAGCAGTACTTC.

The chain uses TRBV20-1 and TRBJ1-2; D is unclear. This CDR3 contains 13 residues. V gave up 6 bases and J gave up 5 bases, with 16 bases separating them. Germline CDR1 is DFQATT and CDR2 is SNEGSKA (reference sequence). Here the CDR3 DNA reads TGCAGTGCCCCCCTGAGCGGGCGATATGGCTACACCTTC. Amino acids: CSAPLSGRYGYTF.

This clonotype appeared many times. The chain combines TRBV20-1 with TRBJ2-1; TRBD2 matches 13 bases. In germline, CDR1 is DFQATT, CDR2 SNEGSKA (reference sequence). V dropped 1 base and J dropped 0; count of bases not matched to a gene: 3. The CDR3 has 17 residues. The CDR3 protein is CSARGGTSGISYNEQFF. DNA for the CDR3: TGCAGTGCTAGAGGCGGGACTAGCGGGATCTCCTACAATGAGCAGTTCTTC.